This T cell receptor (beta chain) was sequenced in a study of blood T cells in healthy people across ages (dated by TCRdb to between 2014 and 2016). General notes on the study: In model experiments, template switching captured about one uniquely barcoded TCR beta cDNA molecule for every two T cells. To avoid experimental bias, donors of different ages were distributed randomly across sequencing lanes. The study analyzed two additional independent replicas of 1 million unique cDNA reads from the same blood draw for two donors, one aged 18 to 30 and one aged 80 or older. Donors were grouped into four age groups: young (average roughly 15 years), middle-aged (39), aged (around 60) and long-lived (approximately 75). Age-related changes in TCR beta repertoire diversity were measured in the study by deep sequencing normalized with unique cDNA molecular identifiers.

The 35 to 40 donors, aged 6 to 90 years, were systemically healthy Caucasian individuals from Russia. Ten milliliters of peripheral blood were drawn from each donor into EDTA-treated Vacutainer tubes. PBMCs were isolated by Ficoll-Paque density-gradient centrifugation, with at least 6.5 million obtained per sample. Total RNA was extracted from PBMCs with Trizol reagent, with at least 6 micrograms obtained per sample. The percentages of naive CD45RAhigh/CD27high T cells were determined by flow cytometry on a PBMC aliquot from every donor. Concerning this clonotype itself: Its specific antigen is unknown. Nothing much larger sits one base from this clone, and base qualities are not available.

Beyond this particular receptor, the publication reports: Observed TCR beta diversity per million T cells fell roughly linearly with age, and a significant reduction was already apparent by age roughly 40. Compared with the aged group, the long-lived group had more naive CD4+ T cells, fewer expanded clones and increased TCR diversity, suggesting age selection. Bulk unsorted PBMC profiling prevented conclusive comparison of naive and antigen-experienced compartments. Total diversity estimates from one million sequenced T cells were considered lower bounds and underestimates. Observed TCR beta diversity correlated strongly with the percentage of naive T cells measured by flow cytometry. Because the CMV infection status of the donors was unknown, age-related changes in expanded clonotypes may potentially have been confounded.

Here V drops 6 bases and J drops 1 base, and the junction holds 5 bases not matched to any gene. From the cysteine through the phenylalanine, the CDR3 covers 15 amino acids. Only the CDR3 portion is preserved as DNA: 45 bases, with reading frame beginning at the first base. From a lookup of the germline V gene, CDR1 and CDR2 are SNHLY and FYNNEI. The library was prepared using 5' RACE. TCRdb shows the sequencer as Illumina HiSeq 2500. A second 7 to 11 cycle PCR used a sample-barcoded 5' primer and a J-beta primer mix. Each TCR beta cDNA molecule received a unique molecular identifier from a template-switch 5' adaptor carrying 12 random nucleotides. At least 2.5 million CDR3-containing paired-end reads were obtained from each sample. First-strand cDNA was synthesized from all RNA with the Mint cDNA synthesis kit, primed by a TRBC-specific oligonucleotide. All cDNA was treated with uracil-DNA glycosylase and then went through a first 18-cycle PCR with the universal primers M1SS and BC2_uni_R. The authors processed their data as follows. For normalization, 1 million high-quality reads were randomly selected from each sample, with every read carrying a distinct molecular identifier. Instead of being binned into consensus sequences, reads with shared molecular identifiers were discarded. CDR3 identification, clonotype clustering and error correction used MiTCR with a Q25 quality threshold and the strictest error-elimination algorithm. A nonparametric unseen species model with Euler transformation was used to estimate a lower bound on total TCR beta diversity. TCRdb handled the public reads itself, with Q25 trimming in fastp and clone calling in MiXCR, and kept productive beta chains. Every CDR3 protein is listed once, alongside the most common genes and DNA of its rows. The V and J calls and clone size come from TCRdb's table, not from the authors' own analysis. The sample records more than 1 million distinct CDR3 sequences, around 43% of which are singletons. Over 15% of the sample is in the top ten clones.

The V gene is TRBV2 and the J gene is TRBJ1-2, with TRBD1 identical over 10 junction bases. The sequence was collected from a woman aged 55-70 years in good health. The source material was blood. The bases are TGTGCCAGCAGAGCCGGGACAGGGGTTAACTATGGCTACACCTTC. Translation gives CASRAGTGVNYGYTF.